This TCR beta chain came from a study of neurological immune-mediated disorders. The J segment lost 1 base and the V segment lost 9 bases, leaving 4 bases of the junction unmatched. The CDR3 is made up of 13 amino acids. Looked up from germline, CDR1 is ENHRY and CDR2 is SYGVKD. In its sample, this clonotype was seen many times. Unsorted libraries were generated from 2 million PBMCs. These cells had been stored in RNAlater at -80 C. As for the cDNA, it was generated by 5'RACE with 10-nucleotide random UMIs. MiXCR, applied by TCRdb to the 5' RACE reads, yields one record per CDR3 protein. The data contain about 79,000 distinct CDR3 sequences, 14% of them singletons.

The genes are TRBV10-3 and TRBJ1-1, with 8 bases identical to TRBD1. The specimen was PBMCs. The origin of this receptor is a woman in her fifties or sixties in good health. CDR3 coding DNA: TGTGCCATGACAGGGGCTAAGAACACTGAAGCTTTCTTT. It is translated as CAMTGAKNTEAFF.